The 14 T cell receptor beta chains given below trace back to one sample, sequenced in a study of ipilimumab plus nivolumab after autologous stem cell transplantation. Generated by immunoSEQ multiplex PCR, the TCRdb table keeps only in-frame clones and is missing some. The sample shows tens of thousands of clones, 83% of them seen only once. Here the sequenced sample was PBMCs, taken in a trial of ipilimumab plus nivolumab as post-transplant consolidation. Receptors originate from a male donor with diffuse large B-cell lymphoma.

The chain is built from TRBV18 and TRBJ1-2; TRBD1 matches at 8 bases. Germline CDR1 reads KGHSH; CDR2 reads LQKENI. CDR3 length: 17 amino acids. V lost 2 bases to trimming and J lost 3 bases; unmatched junction nucleotides: 11. CDR3 sequence reads: CASSPESRGTGDYGYTF. The CDR3 DNA reads TGTGCCAGCTCACCAGAATCCCGGGGGACAGGAGACTATGGCTACACCTTC.

Details on this clone: A junction boundary mismatches the germline segment, possibly from a read error. The V call is TRBV13, the J call TRBJ2-5; tentatively, D is TRBD2 (7 bases). Matching the DNA end better, TRBJ2-7 makes the J call doubtful. CDR3 length: 15 amino acids. Per germline, CDR1 PRHDT and CDR2 FYEKMQ (reference sequence). The CDR3 reads CASSLGGDSSYEQYF. The CDR3 DNA reads as TGTGCCAGCAGTTTAGGGGGGGATTCCTCCTACGAGCAGTACTTC.

The sample holds a few counts of this clone. The chain combines TRBV30 with TRBJ2-3; 10 bases are a match to TRBD1. The germline gives CDR1 GTSNPN, CDR2 SVGIG (reference sequence). The CDR3 loop spans 15 amino acids. The ends lost 4 bases at V and 3 bases at J; junction bases unmatched: 7. CDR3 sequence reads: CAWKRPGQGTDTQYF. The DNA for the CDR3 is TGTGCCTGGAAACGGCCGGGACAGGGGACAGATACGCAGTATTTT.

CDR3 DNA sequence: TGTGCCAGCAGAACCCCCGGAAAAGGGTATGGCTACACCTTC. It translates to CASRTPGKGYGYTF. This chain joins TRBV2 and TRBJ1-2; D is uncertain. The CDR3 loop spans 14 amino acids. Germline CDR1 SNHLY, CDR2 FYNNEI. The V end was cut by 6 bases, the J end by 5 bases, with 16 bases between.

The J gene is TRBJ2-1, the V gene TRBV6-4, with 11 bases that match TRBD1. With V trimmed by 0 bases and J by 6 bases, 4 bases remained unmatched. CDR3 length: 16 amino acids. The germline gives CDR1 MRHNA, CDR2 SNTAGT. CDR3 residues: CASSDSGQGDPNEQFF. The DNA of the CDR3 is TGTGCCAGCAGTGACTCGGGACAGGGGGACCCCAATGAGCAGTTCTTC.

J is TRBJ2-1 and V is TRBV5-6; no reliable D call. The germline V gene has CDR1 SGHDT and CDR2 YYEEEE. There are 13 residues in the CDR3. The germline V and J ends were trimmed by 2 bases and 6 bases, with 9 bases remaining between them. The DNA for the CDR3 is TGTGCCAGCAGCTTATGGGCCCTCAATGAGCAGTTCTTC. It translates to CASSLWALNEQFF.

The chain recombines TRBV5-1 with TRBJ2-1, with D tentatively TRBD1 or TRBD2 (5 bases each). Germline assignment: CDR1 SGHRS and CDR2 YFSETQ. Trimming pared 0 bases from V and 10 bases from J, leaving 14 bases between. The CDR3 runs 14 residues. DNA of the CDR3: TGCGCCAGCAGCTTGGATACGGGGCGTGGGGAGCAGTTCTTC. As protein: CASSLDTGRGEQFF.

The J gene is TRBJ1-5, the V gene TRBV4-2; D gene ambiguous. This CDR3 region has 15 residues. Deletions cut 0 bases from V and 3 bases from J, with 9 bases between. In germline, CDR1 is LGHNA, CDR2 YNFKEQ. The CDR3 loop reads CASSQESQLNQPQHF. DNA of the CDR3: TGTGCCAGCAGCCAAGAAAGTCAGCTCAATCAGCCCCAGCATTTT.

J is TRBJ2-7 and V is TRBV27, with TRBD1 matching over 8 bases. CDR3 length: 15 residues. V lost 2 bases, J lost 1 base, and 4 bases stayed unmatched. Germline lookup yields CDR1 MNHEY and CDR2 SMNVEV (reference sequence). Written as DNA, the CDR3 is TGTGCCAGCAGTTTAACGAGACAGGGGTCCTACGAGCAGTACTTC. This translates into CASSLTRQGSYEQYF.

The chain recombines TRBV11-2 with TRBJ2-3; D is possibly TRBD2 (6 bases). The CDR3 extends over 15 amino acids. Germline CDR1 and CDR2: SGHAT and FQNNGV. V lost 5 bases and J lost 6, with 18 bases in between. The chain's CDR3 is CASSIRGAPGDTQYF. The CDR3 DNA reads as TGTGCCAGCAGCATCCGCGGGGCTCCAGGGGATACGCAGTATTTT. Together with reference TRBV11-2 and TRBJ2-3, the CDR3 gives the full variable domain: EAGVAQSPRYKIIEKRQSVAFWCNPISGHATLYWYQQILGQGPKLLIQFQNNGVVDDSQLPKDRFSAERLKGVDSTLKIQPAKLEDSAVYLCASSIRGAPGDTQYFGPGTRLTVL.

This clone showed up just once. This chain links TRBV5-6 with TRBJ1-2; 7 bases agree with TRBD1. There are 15 residues in the CDR3. Trimming at V came to 3 bases and at J to 6 bases, leaving 11 bases not matched to a gene. Germline V gene lookup returns CDR1 SGHDT and CDR2 YYEEEE. CDR3: CASSSRGDRVDGYTF. The DNA of the CDR3 is TGTGCCAGCAGCTCGAGGGGTGACAGGGTGGATGGCTACACCTTC.

The chain employs TRBV2 and TRBJ2-5; D call uncertain. Germline V CDR1 and CDR2: SNHLY, FYNNEI. With 2 bases removed from V and 5 bases from J, the gap between germline ends came to 9 bases. This CDR3 contains 13 residues. DNA for the CDR3: TGTGCCAGCAGTGAATGGGGTTGGGAGACCCAGTACTTC. Translating gives CASSEWGWETQYF.

This chain connects TRBV5-1 to TRBJ1-2; no clear D. Germline lookup yields CDR1 SGHRS and CDR2 YFSETQ. Trimming stripped 9 bases from V and 3 bases from J, with 0 bases between. The CDR3 is 8 amino acids. The CDR3 protein is CANYGYTF. The CDR3 DNA is TGCGCCAACTATGGCTACACCTTC.

The chain combines TRBV6-6 with TRBJ2-2, with 9 bases identical to TRBD1. V lost 6 bases and J lost 7; bases outside the gene matches: 6. CDR1 and CDR2 (germline): MNHNY, SVGAGI (reference sequence). The CDR3 has 14 amino acids. Written as DNA, the CDR3 is TGTGCCAGCAGGGGACAGGGAGGGATCGGGGAGCTGTTTTTT. Translating it yields CASRGQGGIGELFF.